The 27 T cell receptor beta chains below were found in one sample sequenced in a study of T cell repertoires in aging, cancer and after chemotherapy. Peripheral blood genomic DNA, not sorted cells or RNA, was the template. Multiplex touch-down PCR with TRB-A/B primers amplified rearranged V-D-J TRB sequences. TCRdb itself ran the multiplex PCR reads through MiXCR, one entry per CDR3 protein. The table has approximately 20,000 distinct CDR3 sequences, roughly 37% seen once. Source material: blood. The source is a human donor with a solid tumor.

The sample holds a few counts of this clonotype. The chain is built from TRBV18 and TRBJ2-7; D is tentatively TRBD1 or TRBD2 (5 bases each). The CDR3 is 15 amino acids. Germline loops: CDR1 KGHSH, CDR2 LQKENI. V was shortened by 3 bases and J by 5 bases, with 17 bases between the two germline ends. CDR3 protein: CASSPQGAVEDEQYF. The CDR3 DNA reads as TGTGCCAGCTCACCTCAAGGGGCCGTGGAGGACGAGCAGTACTTC.

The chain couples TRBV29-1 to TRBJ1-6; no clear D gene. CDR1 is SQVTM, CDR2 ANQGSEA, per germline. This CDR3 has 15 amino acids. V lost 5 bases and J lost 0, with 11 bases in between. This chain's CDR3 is CSVRTGSSYNSPLHF. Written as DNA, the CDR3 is TGCAGCGTTCGGACGGGGAGCTCCTATAATTCACCCCTCCACTTT.

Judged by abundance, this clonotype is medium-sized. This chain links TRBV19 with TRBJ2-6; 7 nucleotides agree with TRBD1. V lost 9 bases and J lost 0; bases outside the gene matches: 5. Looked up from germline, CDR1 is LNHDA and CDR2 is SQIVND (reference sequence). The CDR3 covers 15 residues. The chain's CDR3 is CASGDRASGANVLTF. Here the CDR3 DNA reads TGTGCCAGCGGTGACAGGGCCTCTGGGGCCAACGTCCTGACTTTC. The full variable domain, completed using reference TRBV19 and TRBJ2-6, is DGGITQSPKYLFRKEGQNVTLSCEQNLNHDAMYWYRQDPGQGLRLIYYSQIVNDFQKGDIAEGYSVSREKKESFPLTVTSAQKNPTAFYLCASGDRASGANVLTFGAGSRLTVL.

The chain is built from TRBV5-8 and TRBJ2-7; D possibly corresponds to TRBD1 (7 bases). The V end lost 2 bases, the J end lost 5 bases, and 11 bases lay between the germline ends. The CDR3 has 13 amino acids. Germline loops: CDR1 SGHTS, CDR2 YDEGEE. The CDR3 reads CASSFQGGDEQYF. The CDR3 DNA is TGTGCCAGCAGCTTCCAGGGGGGAGACGAGCAGTACTTC. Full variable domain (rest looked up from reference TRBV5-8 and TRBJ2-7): EAGVTQSPTHLIKTRGQQATLRCSPISGHTSVYWYQQALGLGLQFLLWYDEGEERNRGNFPPRFSGRQFPNYSSELNVNALELEDSALYLCASSFQGGDEQYFGPGTRLTVT.

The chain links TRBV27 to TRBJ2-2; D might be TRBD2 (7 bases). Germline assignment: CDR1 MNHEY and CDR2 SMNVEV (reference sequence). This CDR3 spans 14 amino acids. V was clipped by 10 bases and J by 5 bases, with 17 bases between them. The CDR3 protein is CATTEEGGTGELFF. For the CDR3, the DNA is TGTGCCACCACGGAGGAGGGGGGGACCGGGGAGCTGTTTTTT.

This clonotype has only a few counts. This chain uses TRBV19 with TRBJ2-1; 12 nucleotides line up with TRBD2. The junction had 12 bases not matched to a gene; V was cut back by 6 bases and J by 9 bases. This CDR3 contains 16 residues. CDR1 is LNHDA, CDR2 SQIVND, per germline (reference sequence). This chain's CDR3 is CASSLTSGSFQAEQFF. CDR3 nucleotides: TGTGCCAGTAGCCTGACTAGCGGGAGTTTTCAGGCTGAGCAGTTCTTC. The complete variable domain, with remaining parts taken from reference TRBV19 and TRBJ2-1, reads DGGITQSPKYLFRKEGQNVTLSCEQNLNHDAMYWYRQDPGQGLRLIYYSQIVNDFQKGDIAEGYSVSREKKESFPLTVTSAQKNPTAFYLCASSLTSGSFQAEQFFGPGTRLTVL.

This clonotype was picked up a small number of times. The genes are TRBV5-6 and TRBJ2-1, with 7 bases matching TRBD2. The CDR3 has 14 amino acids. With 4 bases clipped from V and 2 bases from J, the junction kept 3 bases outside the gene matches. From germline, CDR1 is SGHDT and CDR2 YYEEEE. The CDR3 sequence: CASSGAGPYNEQFF. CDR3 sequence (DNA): TGTGCCAGCAGCGGAGCGGGACCCTACAATGAGCAGTTCTTC.

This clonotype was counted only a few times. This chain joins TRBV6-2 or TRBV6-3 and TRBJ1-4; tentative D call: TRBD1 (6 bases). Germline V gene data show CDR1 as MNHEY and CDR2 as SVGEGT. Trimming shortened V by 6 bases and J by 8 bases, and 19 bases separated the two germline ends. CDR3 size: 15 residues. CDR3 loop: CASSSTQGSVEKLFF. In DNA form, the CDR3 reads TGTGCCAGCAGCTCCACGCAGGGGAGTGTCGAAAAACTGTTTTTT.

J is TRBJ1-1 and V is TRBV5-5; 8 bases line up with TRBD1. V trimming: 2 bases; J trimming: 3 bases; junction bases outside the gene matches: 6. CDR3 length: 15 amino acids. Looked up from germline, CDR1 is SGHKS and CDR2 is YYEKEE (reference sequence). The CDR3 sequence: CASSFPPGGYTEAFF. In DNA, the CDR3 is TGTGCCAGCAGCTTCCCTCCAGGGGGCTACACTGAAGCTTTCTTT.

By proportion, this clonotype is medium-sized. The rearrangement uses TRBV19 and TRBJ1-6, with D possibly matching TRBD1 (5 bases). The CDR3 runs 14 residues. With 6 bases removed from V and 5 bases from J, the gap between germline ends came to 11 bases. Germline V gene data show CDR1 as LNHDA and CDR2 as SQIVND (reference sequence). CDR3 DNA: TGTGCCAGTAGCCAGGGCCGAGATAATTCACCCCTCCACTTT. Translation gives CASSQGRDNSPLHF. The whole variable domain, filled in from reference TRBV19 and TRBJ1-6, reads DGGITQSPKYLFRKEGQNVTLSCEQNLNHDAMYWYRQDPGQGLRLIYYSQIVNDFQKGDIAEGYSVSREKKESFPLTVTSAQKNPTAFYLCASSQGRDNSPLHFGNGTRLTVT.

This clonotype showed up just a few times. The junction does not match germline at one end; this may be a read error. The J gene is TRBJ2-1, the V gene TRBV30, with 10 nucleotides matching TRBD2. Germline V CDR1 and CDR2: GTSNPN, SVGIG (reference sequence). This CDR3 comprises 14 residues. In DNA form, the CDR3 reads TGTGCCGGGAGACTAGCGGGCTCCTACAATGAGCAGTTCTTC. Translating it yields CAGRLAGSYNEQFF.

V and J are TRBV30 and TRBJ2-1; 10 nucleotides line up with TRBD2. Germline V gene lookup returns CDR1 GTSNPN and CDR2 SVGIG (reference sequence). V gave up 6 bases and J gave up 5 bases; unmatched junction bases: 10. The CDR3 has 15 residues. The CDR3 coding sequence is TGTGCCTGCCGAGCCCTAGCGGGGGTTAACAATGAGCAGTTCTTC. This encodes CACRALAGVNNEQFF.

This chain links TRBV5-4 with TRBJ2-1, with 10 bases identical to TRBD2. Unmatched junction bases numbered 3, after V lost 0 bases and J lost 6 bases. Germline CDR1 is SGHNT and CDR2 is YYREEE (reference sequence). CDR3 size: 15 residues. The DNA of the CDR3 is TGTGCCAGCAGCTTGGCTAGCGGGAGTTTCAATGAGCAGTTCTTC. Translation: CASSLASGSFNEQFF.

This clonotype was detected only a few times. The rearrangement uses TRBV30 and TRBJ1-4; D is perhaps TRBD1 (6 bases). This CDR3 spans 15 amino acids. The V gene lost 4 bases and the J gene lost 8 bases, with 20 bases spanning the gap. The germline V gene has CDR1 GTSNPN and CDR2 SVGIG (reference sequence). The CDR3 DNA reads TGTGCCTGGAACAACGGGACACCGCCAGGAGAAAAACTGTTTTTT. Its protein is CAWNNGTPPGEKLFF. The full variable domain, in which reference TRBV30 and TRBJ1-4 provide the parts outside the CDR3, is SQTIHQWPATLVQPVGSPLSLECTVEGTSNPNLYWYRQAAGRGLQLLFYSVGIGQISSEVPQNLSASRPQDRQFILSSKKLLLSDSGFYLCAWNNGTPPGEKLFFGSGTQLSVL.

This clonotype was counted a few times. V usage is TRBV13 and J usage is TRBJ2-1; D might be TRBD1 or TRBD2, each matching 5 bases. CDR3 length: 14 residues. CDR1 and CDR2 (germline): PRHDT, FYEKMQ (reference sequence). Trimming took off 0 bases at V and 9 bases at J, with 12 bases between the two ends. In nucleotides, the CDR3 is TGTGCCAGCAGCTTAGGGCGGACACGGGGTGAGCAGTTCTTC. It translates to CASSLGRTRGEQFF.

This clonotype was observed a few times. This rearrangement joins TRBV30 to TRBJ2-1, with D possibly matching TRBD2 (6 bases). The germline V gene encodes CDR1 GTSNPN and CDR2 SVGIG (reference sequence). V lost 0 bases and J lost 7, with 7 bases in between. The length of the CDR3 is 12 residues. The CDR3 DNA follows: TGTGCCTGGAGTGTAGGGAGGAATGAGCAGTTCTTC. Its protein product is CAWSVGRNEQFF.

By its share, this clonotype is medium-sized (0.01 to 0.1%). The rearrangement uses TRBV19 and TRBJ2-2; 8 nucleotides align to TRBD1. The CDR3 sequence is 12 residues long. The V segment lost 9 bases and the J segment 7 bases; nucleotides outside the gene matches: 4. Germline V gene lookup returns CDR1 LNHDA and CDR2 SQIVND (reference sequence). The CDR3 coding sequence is TGTGCCAGCGACAGGGGTATCGGGGAGCTGTTTTTT. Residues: CASDRGIGELFF.

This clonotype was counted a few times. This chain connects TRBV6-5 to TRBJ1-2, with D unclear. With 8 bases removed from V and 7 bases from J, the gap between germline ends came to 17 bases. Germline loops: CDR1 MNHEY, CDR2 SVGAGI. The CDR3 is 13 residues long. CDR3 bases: TGTGCCAGCGGAGAGGGTTCCGCTGGTGGCTACACCTTC. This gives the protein CASGEGSAGGYTF.

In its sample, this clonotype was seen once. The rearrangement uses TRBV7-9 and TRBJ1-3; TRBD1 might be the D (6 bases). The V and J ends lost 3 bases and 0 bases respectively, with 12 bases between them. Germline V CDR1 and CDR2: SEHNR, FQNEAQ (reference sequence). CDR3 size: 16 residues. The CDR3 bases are TGTGCCAGCAGCTTCGCACAGGGTGGCTCTGGAAACACCATATATTTT. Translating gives CASSFAQGGSGNTIYF.

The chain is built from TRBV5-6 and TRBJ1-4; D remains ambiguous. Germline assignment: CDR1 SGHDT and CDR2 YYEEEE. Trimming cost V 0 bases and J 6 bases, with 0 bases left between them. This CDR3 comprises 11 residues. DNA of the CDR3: TGTGCCAGCAGCTTGGATGAAAAACTGTTTTTT. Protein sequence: CASSLDEKLFF. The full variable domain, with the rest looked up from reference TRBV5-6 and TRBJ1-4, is DAGVTQSPTHLIKTRGQQVTLRCSPKSGHDTVSWYQQALGQGPQFIFQYYEEEERQRGNFPDRFSGHQFPNYSSELNVNALLLGDSALYLCASSLDEKLFFGSGTQLSVL.

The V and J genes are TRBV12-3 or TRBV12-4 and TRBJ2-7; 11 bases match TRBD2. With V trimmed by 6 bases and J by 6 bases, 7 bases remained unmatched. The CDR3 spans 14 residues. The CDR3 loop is CASSSLAGEGEQYF. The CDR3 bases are TGTGCCAGCAGCTCACTAGCGGGAGAAGGCGAGCAGTACTTC.

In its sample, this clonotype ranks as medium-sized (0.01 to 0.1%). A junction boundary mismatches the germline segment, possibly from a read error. The CDR3 region is CSVEGQNENTGELFF. Here the CDR3 DNA reads TGCAGCGTCGAAGGACAGAATGAAAACACCGGGGAGCTGTTTTTT. J is TRBJ2-2 and V is TRBV29-1, with D maybe TRBD1 (6 bases). In germline, CDR1 is SQVTM, CDR2 ANQGSEA. This CDR3 contains 15 residues.

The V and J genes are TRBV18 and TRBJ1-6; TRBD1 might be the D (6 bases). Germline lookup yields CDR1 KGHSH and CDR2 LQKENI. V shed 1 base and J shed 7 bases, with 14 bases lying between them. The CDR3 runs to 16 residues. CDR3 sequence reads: CASSPRGAVGNSPLHF. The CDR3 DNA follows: TGTGCCAGCTCACCACGGGGGGCCGTGGGGAATTCACCCCTCCACTTT.

In DNA, the CDR3 is TGTGCCAGCACCCAACGGACTAGCGGCCTCAATGAGCAGTTCTTC. Protein: CASTQRTSGLNEQFF. The chain is built from TRBV6-2 or TRBV6-3 and TRBJ2-1, with 10 bases identical to TRBD2. This CDR3 contains 15 residues. Germline trimming cut 7 bases from V and 6 bases from J; bases unmatched to any gene: 9. Germline CDR1 and CDR2: MNHEY and SVGEGT.

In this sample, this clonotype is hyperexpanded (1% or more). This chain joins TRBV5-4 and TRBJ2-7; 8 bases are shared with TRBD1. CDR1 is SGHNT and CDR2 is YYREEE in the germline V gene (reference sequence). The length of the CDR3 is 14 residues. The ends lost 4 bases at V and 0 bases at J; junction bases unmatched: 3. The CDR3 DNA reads TGTGCCAGCAGCCCGGACAGGGCCTCCTACGAGCAGTACTTC. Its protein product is CASSPDRASYEQYF.

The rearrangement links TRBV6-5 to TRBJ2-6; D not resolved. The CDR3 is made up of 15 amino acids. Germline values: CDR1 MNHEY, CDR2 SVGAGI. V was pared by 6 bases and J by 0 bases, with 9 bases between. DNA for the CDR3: TGTGCCAGCAGCCATGTCTTCTCTGGGGCCAACGTCCTGACTTTC. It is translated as CASSHVFSGANVLTF.

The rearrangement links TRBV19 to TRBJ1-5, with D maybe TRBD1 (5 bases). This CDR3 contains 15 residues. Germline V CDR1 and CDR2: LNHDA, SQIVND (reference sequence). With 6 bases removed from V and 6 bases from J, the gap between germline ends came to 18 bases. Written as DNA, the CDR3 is TGTGCCAGTAGGAGGACAAGTAAAGCGGGTCAGCCCCAGCATTTT. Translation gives CASRRTSKAGQPQHF.